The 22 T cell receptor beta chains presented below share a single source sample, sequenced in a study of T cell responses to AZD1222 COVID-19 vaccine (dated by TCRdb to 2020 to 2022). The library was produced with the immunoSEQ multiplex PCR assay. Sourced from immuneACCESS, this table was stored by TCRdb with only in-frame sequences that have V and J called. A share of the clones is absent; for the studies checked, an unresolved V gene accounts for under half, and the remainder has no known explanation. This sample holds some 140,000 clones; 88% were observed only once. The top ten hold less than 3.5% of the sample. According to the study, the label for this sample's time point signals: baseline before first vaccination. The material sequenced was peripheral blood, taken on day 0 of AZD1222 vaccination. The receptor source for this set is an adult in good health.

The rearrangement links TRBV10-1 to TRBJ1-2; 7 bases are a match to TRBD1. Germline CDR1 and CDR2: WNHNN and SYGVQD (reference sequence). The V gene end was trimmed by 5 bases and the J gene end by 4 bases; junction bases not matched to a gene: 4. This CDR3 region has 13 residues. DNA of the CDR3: TGCGCCAGCAGTCACGACAGGGCCTATGGCTACACCTTC. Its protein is CASSHDRAYGYTF.

The CDR3 DNA reads as TGTGCCAGCAGCCTAGGGACAGGGGAGATTGACACTGAAGCTTTCTTT. Translating it yields CASSLGTGEIDTEAFF. The chain employs TRBV11-2 and TRBJ1-1; 10 bases match TRBD1. V lost 5 bases, J lost 3 bases, and 9 bases stayed unmatched. This CDR3 has 16 amino acids. CDR1 SGHAT and CDR2 FQNNGV come from the germline V gene.

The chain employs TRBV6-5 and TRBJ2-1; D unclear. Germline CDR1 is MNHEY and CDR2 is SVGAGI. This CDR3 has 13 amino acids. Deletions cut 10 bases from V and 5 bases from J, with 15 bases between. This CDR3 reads CAIAWSLNNEQFF. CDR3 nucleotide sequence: TGTGCCATCGCGTGGTCCCTGAACAATGAGCAGTTCTTC.

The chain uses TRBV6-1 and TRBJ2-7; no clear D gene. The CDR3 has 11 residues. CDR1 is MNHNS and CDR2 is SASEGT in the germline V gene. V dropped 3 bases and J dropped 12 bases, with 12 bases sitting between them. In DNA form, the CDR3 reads TGTGCCAGCAGTGACCTTCTGGGCCGGTACTTC. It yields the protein CASSDLLGRYF.

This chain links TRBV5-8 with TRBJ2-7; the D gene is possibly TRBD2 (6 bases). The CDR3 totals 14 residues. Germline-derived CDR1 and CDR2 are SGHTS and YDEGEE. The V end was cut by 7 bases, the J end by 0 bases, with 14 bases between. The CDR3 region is CASLPGELSYEQYF. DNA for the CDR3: TGTGCCAGCCTTCCGGGGGAACTCTCCTACGAGCAGTACTTC.

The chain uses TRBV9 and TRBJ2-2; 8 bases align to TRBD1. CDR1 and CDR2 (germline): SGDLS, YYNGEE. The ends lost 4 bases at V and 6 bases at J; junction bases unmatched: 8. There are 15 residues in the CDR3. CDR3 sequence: CASSPQTGDAGELFF. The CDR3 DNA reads TGTGCCAGCAGCCCCCAGACAGGGGACGCCGGGGAGCTGTTTTTT.

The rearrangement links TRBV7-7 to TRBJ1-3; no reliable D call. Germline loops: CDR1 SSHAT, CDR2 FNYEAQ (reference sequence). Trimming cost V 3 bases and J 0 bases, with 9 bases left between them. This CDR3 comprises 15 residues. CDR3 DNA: TGTGCCAGCAGCTTTGCGGCAGGCTCTGGAAACACCATATATTTT. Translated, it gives CASSFAAGSGNTIYF.

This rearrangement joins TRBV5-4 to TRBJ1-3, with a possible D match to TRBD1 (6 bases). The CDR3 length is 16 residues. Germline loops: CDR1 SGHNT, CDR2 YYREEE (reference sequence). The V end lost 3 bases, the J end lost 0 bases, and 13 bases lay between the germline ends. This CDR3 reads CASSSPGATSGNTIYF. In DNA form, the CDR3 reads TGTGCCAGCAGCTCACCAGGGGCCACCTCTGGAAACACCATATATTTT. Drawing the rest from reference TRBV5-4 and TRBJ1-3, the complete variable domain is ETGVTQSPTHLIKTRGQQVTLRCSSQSGHNTVSWYQQALGQGPQFIFQYYREEENGRGNFPPRFSGLQFPNYSSELNVNALELDDSALYLCASSSPGATSGNTIYFGEGSWLTVV.

CDR3 DNA: TGTGCCAGCAGCTTAGTCCGCCAGGGTGTAGGCACCGGGGAGCTGTTTTTT. Residues: CASSLVRQGVGTGELFF. The gene calls are TRBV11-2 and TRBJ2-2, with D maybe TRBD1 (5 bases). The germline V and J ends were trimmed by 1 base and 4 bases, with 16 bases remaining between them. CDR1 SGHAT and CDR2 FQNNGV come from the germline V gene. This CDR3 region has 17 residues. Complete variable domain (other parts from reference TRBV11-2 and TRBJ2-2): EAGVAQSPRYKIIEKRQSVAFWCNPISGHATLYWYQQILGQGPKLLIQFQNNGVVDDSQLPKDRFSAERLKGVDSTLKIQPAKLEDSAVYLCASSLVRQGVGTGELFFGEGSRLTVL.

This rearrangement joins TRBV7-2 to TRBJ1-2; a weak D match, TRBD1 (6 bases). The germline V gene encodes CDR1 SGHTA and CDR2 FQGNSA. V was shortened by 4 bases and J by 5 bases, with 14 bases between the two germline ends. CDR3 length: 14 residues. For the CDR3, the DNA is TGTGCCAGCAGCTCTGGACAGTCCTCTTATGGCTACACCTTC. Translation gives CASSSGQSSYGYTF.

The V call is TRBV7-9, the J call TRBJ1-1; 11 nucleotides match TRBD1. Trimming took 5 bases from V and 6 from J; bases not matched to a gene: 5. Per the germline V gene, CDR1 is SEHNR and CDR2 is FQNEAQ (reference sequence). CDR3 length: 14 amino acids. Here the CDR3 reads CASSPGGQGAEAFF. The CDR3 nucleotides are TGTGCCAGCAGCCCGGGGGGACAGGGGGCTGAAGCTTTCTTT. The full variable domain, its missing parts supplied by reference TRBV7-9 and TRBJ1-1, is DTGVSQNPRHKITKRGQNVTFRCDPISEHNRLYWYRQTLGQGPEFLTYFQNEAQLEKSRLLSDRFSAERPKGSFSTLEIQRTEQGDSAMYLCASSPGGQGAEAFFGQGTRLTVV.

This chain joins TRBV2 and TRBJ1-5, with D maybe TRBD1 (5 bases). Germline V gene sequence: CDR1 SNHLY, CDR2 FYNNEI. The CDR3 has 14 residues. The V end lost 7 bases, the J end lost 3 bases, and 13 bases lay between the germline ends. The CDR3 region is CASKAGQANQPQHF. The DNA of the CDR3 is TGTGCCAGCAAGGCAGGGCAAGCCAATCAGCCCCAGCATTTT.

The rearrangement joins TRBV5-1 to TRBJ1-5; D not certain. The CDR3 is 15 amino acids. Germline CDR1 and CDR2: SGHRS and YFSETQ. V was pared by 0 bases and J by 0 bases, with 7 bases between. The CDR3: CASSLDNYSNQPQHF. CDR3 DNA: TGCGCCAGCAGCTTGGACAATTATAGCAATCAGCCCCAGCATTTT.

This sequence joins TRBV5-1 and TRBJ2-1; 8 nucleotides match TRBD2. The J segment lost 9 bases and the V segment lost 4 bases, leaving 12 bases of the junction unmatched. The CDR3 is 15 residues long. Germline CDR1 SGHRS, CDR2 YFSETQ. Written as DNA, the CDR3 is TGCGCCAGCAGCCCGAGGAGCGGGGGAGCGGGTGAGCAGTTCTTC. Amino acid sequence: CASSPRSGGAGEQFF. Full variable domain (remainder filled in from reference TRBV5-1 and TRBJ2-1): KAGVTQTPRYLIKTRGQQVTLSCSPISGHRSVSWYQQTPGQGLQFLFEYFSETQRNKGNFPGRFSGRQFSNSRSEMNVSTLELGDSALYLCASSPRSGGAGEQFFGPGTRLTVL.

The CDR3 spells CASSSQGTGNTIYF. In DNA, the CDR3 is TGTGCCAGCAGCTCGCAGGGAACTGGAAACACCATATATTTT. The chain recombines TRBV7-2 with TRBJ1-3; weak D call: TRBD1 (5 bases). V lost 4 bases and J lost 2, with 9 bases in between. Germline loops: CDR1 SGHTA, CDR2 FQGNSA. CDR3 size: 14 residues.

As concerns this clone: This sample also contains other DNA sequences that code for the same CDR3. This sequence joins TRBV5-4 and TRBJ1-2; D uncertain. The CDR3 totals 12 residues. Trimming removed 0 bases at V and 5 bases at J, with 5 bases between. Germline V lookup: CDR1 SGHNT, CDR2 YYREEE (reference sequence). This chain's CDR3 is CASSLDSYGYTF. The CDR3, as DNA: TGTGCCAGCAGCTTGGACAGTTATGGCTACACCTTC.

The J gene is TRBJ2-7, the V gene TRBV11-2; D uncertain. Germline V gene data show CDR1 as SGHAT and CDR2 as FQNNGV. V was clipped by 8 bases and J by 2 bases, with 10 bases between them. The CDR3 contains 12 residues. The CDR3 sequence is CASEDRAYEQYF. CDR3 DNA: TGTGCCAGCGAGGACCGAGCCTACGAGCAGTACTTC.

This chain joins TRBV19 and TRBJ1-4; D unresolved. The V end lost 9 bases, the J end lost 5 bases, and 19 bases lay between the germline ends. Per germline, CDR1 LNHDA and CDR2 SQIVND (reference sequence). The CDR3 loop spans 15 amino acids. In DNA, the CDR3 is TGTGCCAGCAAAAACGGGGAACTGGGGAATGAAAAACTGTTTTTT. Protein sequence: CASKNGELGNEKLFF.

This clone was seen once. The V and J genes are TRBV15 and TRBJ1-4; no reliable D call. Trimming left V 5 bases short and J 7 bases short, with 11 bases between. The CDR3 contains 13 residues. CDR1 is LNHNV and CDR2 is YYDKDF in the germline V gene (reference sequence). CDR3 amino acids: CATSVGLIEKLFF. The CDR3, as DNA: TGTGCCACCAGCGTAGGTTTGATTGAAAAACTGTTTTTT.

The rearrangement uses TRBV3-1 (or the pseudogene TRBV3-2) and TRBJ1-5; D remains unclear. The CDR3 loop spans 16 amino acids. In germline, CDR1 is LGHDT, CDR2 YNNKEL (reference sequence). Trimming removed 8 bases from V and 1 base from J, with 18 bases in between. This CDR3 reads CASPTRARGSNQPQHF. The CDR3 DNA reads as TGTGCCAGCCCAACCAGAGCCCGAGGGAGCAATCAGCCCCAGCATTTT.

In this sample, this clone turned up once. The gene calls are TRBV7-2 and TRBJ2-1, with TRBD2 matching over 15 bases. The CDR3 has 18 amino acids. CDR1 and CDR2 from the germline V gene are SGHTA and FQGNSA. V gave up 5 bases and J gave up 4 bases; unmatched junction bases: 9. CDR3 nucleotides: TGTGCCAGCAGCCCATACCCCGGGACTAGCGGGGGGTACAATGAGCAGTTCTTC. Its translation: CASSPYPGTSGGYNEQFF.

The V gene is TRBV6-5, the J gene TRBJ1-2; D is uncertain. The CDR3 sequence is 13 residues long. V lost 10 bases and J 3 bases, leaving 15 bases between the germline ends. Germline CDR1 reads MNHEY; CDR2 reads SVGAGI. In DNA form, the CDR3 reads TGTGCCACCCGGCGGGAGGGTCACTATGGCTACACCTTC. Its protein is CATRREGHYGYTF.